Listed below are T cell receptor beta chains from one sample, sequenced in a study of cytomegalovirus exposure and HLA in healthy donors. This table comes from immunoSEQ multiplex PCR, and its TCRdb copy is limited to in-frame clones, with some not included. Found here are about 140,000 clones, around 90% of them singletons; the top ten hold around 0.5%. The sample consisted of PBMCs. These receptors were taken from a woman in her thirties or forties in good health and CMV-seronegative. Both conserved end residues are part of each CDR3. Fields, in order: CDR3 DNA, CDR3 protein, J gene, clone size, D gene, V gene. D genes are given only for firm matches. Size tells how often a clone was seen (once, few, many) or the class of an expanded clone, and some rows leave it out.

TGTGCCAGCAGCCCCCGGAGAGGGGGTACTAATGGCTACACCTTC | CASSPRRGGTNGYTF | TRBJ1-2 | . | . | TRBV9
TGTGCCAGCAGCCCAAGTCGAGGGAAGGGTAACTATGGCTACACCTTC | CASSPSRGKGNYGYTF | TRBJ1-2 | . | . | TRBV7-9
TGTGCCAGCCGGCTAGCGGGAGGATACGAGCAGTACTTC | CASRLAGGYEQYF | TRBJ2-7 | . | TRBD2 | TRBV5-4
TGTTCCAGCAGCTTCCGGTATGAGCAGTTCTTC | CSSSFRYEQFF | TRBJ2-1 | . | . | TRBV7-9
TGTGCCTGGAGTGTAGAGACTTACTTTGGCTACACCTTC | CAWSVETYFGYTF | TRBJ1-2 | . | . | TRBV30
TGCGCCAGCAGCTCCCTAGGCAGAGCTGGAAACACCATATATTTT | CASSSLGRAGNTIYF | TRBJ1-3 | . | . | TRBV5-1
TGTGCCTGGAGCGGGACAGGCTACTTTAATGAAAAACTGTTTTTT | CAWSGTGYFNEKLFF | TRBJ1-4 | . | TRBD1 | TRBV30
TGTGCCTGGAGAGGGGCTCAGTGGGCTTTCTTT | CAWRGAQWAFF | TRBJ1-1 | . | . | TRBV30
TGTGCCAGCTGGGACTATAGGTCGGTTGAGCAGTTCTTC | CASWDYRSVEQFF | TRBJ2-1 | . | TRBD2 | TRBV2
TGTGCCAGCAGTTACTCGTTGTCTAGCGTCTACAATGAGCAGTTCTTC | CASSYSLSSVYNEQFF | TRBJ2-1 | . | . | TRBV6-5
TGTGCCAGCAGCCTGGACAGGGGGCGCGCGGAGACCCAGTACTTC | CASSLDRGRAETQYF | TRBJ2-5 | . | TRBD1 | TRBV2
TGTGCCAGCAGCTGGGGGGGACGCCTTGGAGGAAACACCATATATTTT | CASSWGGRLGGNTIYF | TRBJ1-3 | . | . | TRBV5-4
TGTGCCAGCTCCAAAGGTCGGGGAGGGGACGAGCAGTACTTC | CASSKGRGGDEQYF | TRBJ2-7 | . | TRBD2 | TRBV6-5
TGTGCCAGTACCGCCCGCCAGGGGAATGTCGGGGATACGCAGTATTTT | CASTARQGNVGDTQYF | TRBJ2-3 | . | . | TRBV19
TGTGCCAGCAGTTTATCGAAGCGGGAGGGTAACACCGGGGAGCTGTTTTTT | CASSLSKREGNTGELFF | TRBJ2-2 | . | TRBD2 | TRBV27
TGTGCCAGCAGTGGAAAGGGACTAGCGTCATCCTACGAGCAGTACTTC | CASSGKGLASSYEQYF | TRBJ2-7 | . | TRBD2 | TRBV2
TGTGCCAGCAGTGAAGTTGGAGGGGACAATGAGCAGTTCTTC | CASSEVGGDNEQFF | TRBJ2-1 | . | . | TRBV2
TGTGCCAGCAGTGAACATCCCAGGGAGACCCAGTACTTC | CASSEHPRETQYF | TRBJ2-5 | . | . | TRBV25-1
TGTGCCAGCAGCCCGACCCCAACAGTGTCCGGTGAGCAGTTCTTC | CASSPTPTVSGEQFF | TRBJ2-1 | . | . | TRBV6-6
TGTGCCACCCAGACCCACGATCGGGACAATCCGTCGGAAAGCTGGCAAGAGACCCAGTACTTC | CATQTHDRDNPSESWQETQYF | TRBJ2-5 | . | . | TRBV28
TGCAGCGCACGAGGAACTGGAGGGACCGGGGAGCTGTTTTTT | CSARGTGGTGELFF | TRBJ2-2 | . | . | TRBV29-1
TGTGCCAGCAGCCAGACAGTTACCTACGAGCAGTACTTC | CASSQTVTYEQYF | TRBJ2-7 | . | . | TRBV14
TGTGCCAGCAGCAGGAATCTAGCGGGAGGCCCCTCCGATGAGCAGTTCTTC | CASSRNLAGGPSDEQFF | TRBJ2-1 | . | TRBD2 | TRBV7-9
TGTTCCAGCAGCGGACTAGCGGTAAACACCGGGGAGCTGTTTTTT | CSSSGLAVNTGELFF | TRBJ2-2 | . | TRBD2 | TRBV7-9
TGTGCCAGCAGCCGCGATAAGTCTCCCCTGACCCTTCTAAGGGGGCAGTTCTTC | CASSRDKSPLTLLRGQFF | TRBJ2-1 | few | . | TRBV28
TGTGCCAGCAGTGAGTCAGGGGTGGGCGAGCAGTACTTC | CASSESGVGEQYF | TRBJ2-7 | . | . | TRBV2
TGTGCCAGCAGCCCCTGGAAGGGAGGTAGAATCAATGAGCAGTTCTTC | CASSPWKGGRINEQFF | TRBJ2-1 | . | . | TRBV9
TGTGCCAGCAGTGGTGGACCTAGCGGCTTCGAGACCCAGTACTTC | CASSGGPSGFETQYF | TRBJ2-5 | . | TRBD2 | TRBV28
TGTGCCAGCAGCCCAGGGGGTGGAGGGCCCCACGAGCAGTACTTC | CASSPGGGGPHEQYF | TRBJ2-7 | . | . | TRBV5-4
TGTGCCTCGACAGGGGACTTGAACACTGAAGCTTTCTTT | CASTGDLNTEAFF | TRBJ1-1 | once | TRBD1 | TRBV30
TGTGCCAGCAGTGACAGGCTACTAGCCAAAAACATTCAGTACTTC | CASSDRLLAKNIQYF | TRBJ2-4 | . | . | TRBV2
TGTGCCTGGGCGGGAAGCGACCAAGAGACCCAGTACTTC | CAWAGSDQETQYF | TRBJ2-5 | . | . | TRBV30
TGTGCCAGTAGCCCCGGGACAGGGGGAAATCAGCCCCAGCATTTT | CASSPGTGGNQPQHF | TRBJ1-5 | . | TRBD1 | TRBV19
TGTGCCAGCAGTGAAGCGGAGACGGGAGGGGGCATTCAGTACTTC | CASSEAETGGGIQYF | TRBJ2-4 | once | TRBD2 | TRBV2
TGTGCCAGCAGCGTAGGACAGGGCACAGATACGCAGTATTTT | CASSVGQGTDTQYF | TRBJ2-3 | . | . | TRBV9
TGTGCCAGCAGGACCGCCGGGACAGATTCCTACGAGCAGTACTTC | CASRTAGTDSYEQYF | TRBJ2-7 | . | TRBD1 | TRBV28
TGTGCCAGCAGCCCAAGGACAGCCCAAGAGACCCAGTACTTC | CASSPRTAQETQYF | TRBJ2-5 | . | . | TRBV9
TGTTCCAGCAGCTCGACAGGGGGCATATACGAGCAGTACTTC | CSSSSTGGIYEQYF | TRBJ2-7 | once | TRBD1 | TRBV7-9
TGTGCCAGCAGTGGTAGCGGCTCTGGAAACACCATATATTTT | CASSGSGSGNTIYF | TRBJ1-3 | once | . | TRBV7-9
TGTGCCAGCAGCGAACAGGGGTCTAATGAAAAACTGTTTTTT | CASSEQGSNEKLFF | TRBJ1-4 | . | TRBD1 | TRBV7-9
TGTGCCAGCCGTCTACAGACTAGCGGCCCTCTCGATGAGCAGTTCTTC | CASRLQTSGPLDEQFF | TRBJ2-1 | . | TRBD2 | TRBV27
TGTGCCATAAAGGGGGCGCCAGGTCAGCCCCAGCATTTT | CAIKGAPGQPQHF | TRBJ1-5 | . | TRBD1 | TRBV30
TGCGCCAGCAGGTGGGGGCCGGGGCCCTACGAGCAGTACTTC | CASRWGPGPYEQYF | TRBJ2-7 | . | . | TRBV5-1
TGTTCCAGCAGCTTCTCTACCGGGACAGCTGGCTCCTACGAGCAGTACTTC | CSSSFSTGTAGSYEQYF | TRBJ2-7 | . | TRBD1 | TRBV7-9
TGTGCCAGCAGCTTATTTTCCGGGGACTACGAGCAGTACTTC | CASSLFSGDYEQYF | TRBJ2-7 | once | . | TRBV7-6
TGTGCCAGCAGCTGGGACCGGGACTTATCCTACAATGAGCAGTTCTTC | CASSWDRDLSYNEQFF | TRBJ2-1 | . | . | TRBV7-2
TGTGCCAGCAGCTTACTCACCGGGGAGCTGTTTTTT | CASSLLTGELFF | TRBJ2-2 | . | . | TRBV7-9
TGTGCCAGCAGCTTTCCCGGGACTAGCGGGACGTACGAGCAGTTCTTC | CASSFPGTSGTYEQFF | TRBJ2-1 | . | TRBD2 | TRBV11-2
TGTGCCAGCACGATACAGGGGATTAGCACAGATACGCAGTATTTT | CASTIQGISTDTQYF | TRBJ2-3 | . | TRBD1 | TRBV6-6
TGTGCCAGCAGTTTAGCGGCCTCTAGCGGGAGTTACGAGCAGTACTTC | CASSLAASSGSYEQYF | TRBJ2-7 | . | TRBD2 | TRBV27